Sequencing of this T cell receptor beta chain was carried out in a study of cytomegalovirus exposure and HLA in healthy donors. Study observations and caveats: Analyses of presence/absence relied on an assumption of roughly uniform sequencing depth across donors.

This CDR3 is built from 13 residues. Germline assignment: CDR1 LNHDA and CDR2 SQIVND (reference sequence). With 9 bases clipped from V and 5 bases from J, the junction kept 5 bases outside the gene matches. To note about this clone: The antigen is not known.

The PCR employed 60 Vbeta primers together with 13 Jbeta primers. Profiled with immunoSEQ multiplex PCR; TCRdb holds only in-frame clones, not every one. Among about 140,000 clones listed, roughly 80% were seen once. The genes are TRBV19 and TRBJ1-5, with TRBD1 identical over 9 bases. The sequence was collected from a woman aged 45-60 years in good health and CMV-seropositive. Sequenced: PBMCs. The CDR3 region has the DNA TGTGCCAGGGCGGGACAGGGTCATCAGCCCCAGCATTTT. Its protein product is CARAGQGHQPQHF.